This TCR beta chain was profiled in a study of regulatory T cells in long-lasting Graves disease. Arm-PCR of CDR3 regions and iRepertoire HTBI primers were used to build TCR beta libraries. TCRdb re-called the multiplex PCR reads with MiXCR, one entry per CDR3 protein. The sample holds 400,000 to 450,000 distinct CDR3 sequences, 14% to 15% seen once. This clonotype was observed a single time. One base separates it from a far larger clone, so it is likely a read error. The conserved closing phenylalanine or tryptophan is absent in this CDR3, likely reflecting a read error. As for time point: newly diagnosed GD, antithyroid drugs for less than 3 months. After RNA was extracted from PBMCs, the TCR library was made from it. The germline V gene encodes CDR1 SGHAT and CDR2 FQNNGV. This CDR3 is built from 14 residues. This same sample was also part of a study on T cells in Graves' hyperthyroidism and ophthalmopathy.

The gene calls are TRBV11-2 and TRBJ2-1, with 9 bases lining up with TRBD1. The J call may be wrong; the DNA end is better matched by TRBJ2-5. The source is a woman aged 25 to 39 with Graves disease. The source material was peripheral blood mononuclear cells (PBMCs), sampled at new diagnosis, from a patient treated with antithyroid drugs. The CDR3 reads CASSPGQGKETQYC. DNA of the CDR3: TGTGCCAGCAGCCCCGGACAGGGGAAAGAGACCCAGTACTGC.